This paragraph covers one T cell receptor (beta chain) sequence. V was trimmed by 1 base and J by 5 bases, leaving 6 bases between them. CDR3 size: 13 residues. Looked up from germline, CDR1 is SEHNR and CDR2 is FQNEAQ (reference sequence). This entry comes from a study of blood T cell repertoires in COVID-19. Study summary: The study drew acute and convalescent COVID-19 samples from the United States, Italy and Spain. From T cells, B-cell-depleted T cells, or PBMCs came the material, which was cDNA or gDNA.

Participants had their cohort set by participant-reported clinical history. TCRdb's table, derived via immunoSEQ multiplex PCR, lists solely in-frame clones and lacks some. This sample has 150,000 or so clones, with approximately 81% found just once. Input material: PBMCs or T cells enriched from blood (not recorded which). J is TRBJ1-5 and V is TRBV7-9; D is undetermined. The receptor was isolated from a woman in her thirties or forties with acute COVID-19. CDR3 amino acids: CASSLDRDQPQHF. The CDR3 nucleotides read TGTGCCAGCAGCTTAGATAGAGATCAGCCCCAGCATTTT.